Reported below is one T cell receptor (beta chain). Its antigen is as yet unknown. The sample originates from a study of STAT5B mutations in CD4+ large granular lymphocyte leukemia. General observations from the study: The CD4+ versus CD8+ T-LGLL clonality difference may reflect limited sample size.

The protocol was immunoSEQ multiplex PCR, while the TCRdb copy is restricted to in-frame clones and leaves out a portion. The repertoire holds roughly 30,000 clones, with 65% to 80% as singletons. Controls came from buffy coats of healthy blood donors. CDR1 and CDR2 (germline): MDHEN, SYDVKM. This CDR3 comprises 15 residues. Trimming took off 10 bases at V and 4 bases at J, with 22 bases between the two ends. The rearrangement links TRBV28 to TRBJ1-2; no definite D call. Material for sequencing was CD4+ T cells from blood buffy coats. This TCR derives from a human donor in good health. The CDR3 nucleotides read TGTGCCACTCGTCGGTCTGGCAGCCGTTCCTATGGCTACACCTTC. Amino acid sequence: CATRRSGSRSYGYTF.